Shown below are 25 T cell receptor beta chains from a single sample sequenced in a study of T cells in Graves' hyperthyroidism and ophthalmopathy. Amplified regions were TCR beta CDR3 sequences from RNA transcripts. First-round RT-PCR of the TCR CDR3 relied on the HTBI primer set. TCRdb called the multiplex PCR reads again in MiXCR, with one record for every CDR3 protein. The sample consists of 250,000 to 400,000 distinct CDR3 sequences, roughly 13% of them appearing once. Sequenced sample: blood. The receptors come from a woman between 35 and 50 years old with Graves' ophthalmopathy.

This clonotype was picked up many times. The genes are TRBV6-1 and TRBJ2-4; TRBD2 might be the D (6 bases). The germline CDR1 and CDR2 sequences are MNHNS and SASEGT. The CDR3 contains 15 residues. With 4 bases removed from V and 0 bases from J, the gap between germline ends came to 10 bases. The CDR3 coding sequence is TGTGCCAGCAGTGGGGACTCCCTAGCCAAAAACATTCAGTACTTC. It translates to CASSGDSLAKNIQYF.

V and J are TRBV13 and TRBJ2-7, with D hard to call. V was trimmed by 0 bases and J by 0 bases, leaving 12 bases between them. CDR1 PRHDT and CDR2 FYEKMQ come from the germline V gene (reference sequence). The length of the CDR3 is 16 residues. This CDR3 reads CASSLGNLELSYEQYF. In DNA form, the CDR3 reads TGTGCCAGCAGCTTAGGGAATCTAGAGCTCTCCTACGAGCAGTACTTC.

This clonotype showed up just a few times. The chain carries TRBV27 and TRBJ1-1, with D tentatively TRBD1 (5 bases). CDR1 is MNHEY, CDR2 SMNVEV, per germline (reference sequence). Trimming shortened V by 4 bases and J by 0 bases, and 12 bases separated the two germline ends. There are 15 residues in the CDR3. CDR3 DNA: TGTGCCAGCAGTTCCTCCTGGGGCATGAACACTGAAGCTTTCTTT. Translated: CASSSSWGMNTEAFF.

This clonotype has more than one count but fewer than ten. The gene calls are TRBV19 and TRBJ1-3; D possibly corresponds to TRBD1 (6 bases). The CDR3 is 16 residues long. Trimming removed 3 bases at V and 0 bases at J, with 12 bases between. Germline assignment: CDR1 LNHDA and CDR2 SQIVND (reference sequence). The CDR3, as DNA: TGTGCCAGTAGTATCGACAGGTTTGACTCTGGAAACACCATATATTTT. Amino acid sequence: CASSIDRFDSGNTIYF.

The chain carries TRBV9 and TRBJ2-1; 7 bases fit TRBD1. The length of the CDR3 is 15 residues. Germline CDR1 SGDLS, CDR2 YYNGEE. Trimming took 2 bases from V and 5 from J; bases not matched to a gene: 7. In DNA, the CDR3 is TGTGCCAGCAGCGTGGGGACAGCTTCCCACAATGAGCAGTTCTTC. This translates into CASSVGTASHNEQFF.

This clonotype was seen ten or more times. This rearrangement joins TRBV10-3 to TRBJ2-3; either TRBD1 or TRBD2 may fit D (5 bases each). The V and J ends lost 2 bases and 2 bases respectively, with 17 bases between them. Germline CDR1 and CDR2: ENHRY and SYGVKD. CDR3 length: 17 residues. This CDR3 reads CAISEGERQIPTDTQYF. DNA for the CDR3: TGTGCCATCAGTGAGGGGGAGAGACAGATACCCACAGATACGCAGTATTTT.

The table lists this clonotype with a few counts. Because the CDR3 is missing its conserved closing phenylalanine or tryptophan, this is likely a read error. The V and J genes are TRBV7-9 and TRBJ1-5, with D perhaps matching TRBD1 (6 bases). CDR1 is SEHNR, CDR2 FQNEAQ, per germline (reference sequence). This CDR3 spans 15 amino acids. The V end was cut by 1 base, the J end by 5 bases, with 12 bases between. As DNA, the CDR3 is TGTGCCAGCAGCTTAGGGGGGGGGGCTCATCAGCCCCAGCATTCT. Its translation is CASSLGGGAHQPQHS.

CDR3 nucleotide sequence: TGCGCCAGCAGCCTCACCCTATACTCTGGAAACACCATATATTTT. It codes for CASSLTLYSGNTIYF. The chain links TRBV10-2 to TRBJ1-3; D gene uncertain. V was trimmed by 6 bases and J by 0 bases, leaving 12 bases between them. The CDR3 has 15 residues. Germline V CDR1 and CDR2: WSHSY, SAAADI.

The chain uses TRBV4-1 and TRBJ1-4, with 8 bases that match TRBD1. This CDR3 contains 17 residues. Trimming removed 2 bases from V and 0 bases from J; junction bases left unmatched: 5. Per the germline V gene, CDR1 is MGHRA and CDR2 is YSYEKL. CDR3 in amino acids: CASSQRTGISTNEKLFF. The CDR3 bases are TGCGCCAGCAGCCAACGGACAGGGATTTCAACTAATGAAAAACTGTTTTTT.

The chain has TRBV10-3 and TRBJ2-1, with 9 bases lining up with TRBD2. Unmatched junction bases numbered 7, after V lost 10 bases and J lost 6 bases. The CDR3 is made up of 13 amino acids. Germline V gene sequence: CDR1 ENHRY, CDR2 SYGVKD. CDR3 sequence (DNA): TGTGCCACCGCGGGGGGGCGGATCAATGAGCAGTTCTTC. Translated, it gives CATAGGRINEQFF.

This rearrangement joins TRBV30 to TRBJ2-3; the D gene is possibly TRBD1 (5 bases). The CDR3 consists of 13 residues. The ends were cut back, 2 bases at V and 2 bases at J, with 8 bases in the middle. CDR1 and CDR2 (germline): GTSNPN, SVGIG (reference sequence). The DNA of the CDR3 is TGTGCCTGGAGTAAGGGGCACACAGATACGCAGTATTTT. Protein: CAWSKGHTDTQYF.

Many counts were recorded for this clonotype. CDR3 DNA sequence: TGTGCCAGCAGCTTAGGTCCTAGCGGGAGCTCATACAATGAGCAGTTCTTC. Protein sequence: CASSLGPSGSSYNEQFF. The chain couples TRBV11-1 to TRBJ2-1; 10 bases align to TRBD2. The germline V gene encodes CDR1 SGHAT and CDR2 FQDESV (reference sequence). This CDR3 has 17 residues. V shed 1 base, J shed 4 bases, and the junction held 7 bases outside the gene matches. The full variable domain, with the rest looked up from reference TRBV11-1 and TRBJ2-1, is EAEVAQSPRYKITEKSQAVAFWCDPISGHATLYWYRQILGQGPELLVQFQDESVVDDSQLPKDRFSAERLKGVDSTLKIQPAELGDSAMYLCASSLGPSGSSYNEQFFGPGTRLTVL.

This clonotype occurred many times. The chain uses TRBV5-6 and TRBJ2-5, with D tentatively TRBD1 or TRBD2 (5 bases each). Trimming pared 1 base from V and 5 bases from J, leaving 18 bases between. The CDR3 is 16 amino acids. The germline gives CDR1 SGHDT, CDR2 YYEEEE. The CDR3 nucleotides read TGTGCCAGCAGCTTGAAAGGTGGGGGTGGATTGGAGACCCAGTACTTC. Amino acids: CASSLKGGGGLETQYF.

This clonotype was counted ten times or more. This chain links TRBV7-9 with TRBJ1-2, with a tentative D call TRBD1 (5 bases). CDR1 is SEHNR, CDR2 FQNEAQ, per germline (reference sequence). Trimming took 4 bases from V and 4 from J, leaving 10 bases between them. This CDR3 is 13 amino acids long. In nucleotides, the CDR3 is TGTGCCAGCAGCTCTGGGACTACCTATGGCTACACCTTC. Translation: CASSSGTTYGYTF.

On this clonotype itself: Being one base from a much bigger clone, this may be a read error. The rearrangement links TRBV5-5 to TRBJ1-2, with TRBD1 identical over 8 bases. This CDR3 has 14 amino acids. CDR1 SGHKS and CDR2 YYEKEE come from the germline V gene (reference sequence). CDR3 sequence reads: CANSFDRGKNGYTF. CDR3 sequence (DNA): TGTGCCAACAGCTTCGACAGGGGCAAGAATGGCTACACCTTC. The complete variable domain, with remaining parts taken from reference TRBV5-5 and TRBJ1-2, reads DAGVTQSPTHLIKTRGQQVTLRCSPISGHKSVSWYQQVLGQGPQFIFQYYEKEERGRGNFPDRFSARQFPNYSSELNVNALLLGDSALYLCANSFDRGKNGYTFGSGTRLTVV.

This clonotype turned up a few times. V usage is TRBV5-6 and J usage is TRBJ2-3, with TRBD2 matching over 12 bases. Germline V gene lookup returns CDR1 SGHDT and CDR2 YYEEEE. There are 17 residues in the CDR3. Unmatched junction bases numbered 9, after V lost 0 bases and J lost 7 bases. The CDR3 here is CASSLESSGRASYTQYF. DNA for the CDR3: TGTGCCAGCAGCTTGGAGTCTAGCGGGAGGGCCTCATATACGCAGTATTTT.

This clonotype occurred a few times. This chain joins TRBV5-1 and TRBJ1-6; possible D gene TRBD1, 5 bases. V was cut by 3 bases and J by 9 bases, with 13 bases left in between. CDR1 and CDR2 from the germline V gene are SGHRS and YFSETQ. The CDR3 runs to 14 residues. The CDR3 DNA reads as TGCGCCAGCAGCTACGACACTAGGGGTTCACCCCTCCACTTT. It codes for CASSYDTRGSPLHF. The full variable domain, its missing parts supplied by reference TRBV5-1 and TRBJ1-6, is KAGVTQTPRYLIKTRGQQVTLSCSPISGHRSVSWYQQTPGQGLQFLFEYFSETQRNKGNFPGRFSGRQFSNSRSEMNVSTLELGDSALYLCASSYDTRGSPLHFGNGTRLTVT.

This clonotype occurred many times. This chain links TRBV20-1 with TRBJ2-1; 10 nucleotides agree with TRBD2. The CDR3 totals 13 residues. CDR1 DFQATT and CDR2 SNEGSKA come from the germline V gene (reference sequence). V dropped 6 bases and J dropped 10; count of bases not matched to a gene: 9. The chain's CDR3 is CSAWTSGGGEQFF. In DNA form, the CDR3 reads TGCAGTGCGTGGACTAGCGGCGGAGGGGAGCAGTTCTTC.

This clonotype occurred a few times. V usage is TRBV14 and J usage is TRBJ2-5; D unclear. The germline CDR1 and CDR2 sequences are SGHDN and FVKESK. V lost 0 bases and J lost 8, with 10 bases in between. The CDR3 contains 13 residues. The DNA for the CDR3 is TGTGCCAGCAGCCAAGATCTTAGGGCTACCCAGTACTTC. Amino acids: CASSQDLRATQYF. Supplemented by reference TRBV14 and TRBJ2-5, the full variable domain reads EAGVTQFPSHSVIEKGQTVTLRCDPISGHDNLYWYRRVMGKEIKFLLHFVKESKQDESGMPNNRFLAERTGGTYSTLKVQPAELEDSGVYFCASSQDLRATQYFGPGTRLLVL.

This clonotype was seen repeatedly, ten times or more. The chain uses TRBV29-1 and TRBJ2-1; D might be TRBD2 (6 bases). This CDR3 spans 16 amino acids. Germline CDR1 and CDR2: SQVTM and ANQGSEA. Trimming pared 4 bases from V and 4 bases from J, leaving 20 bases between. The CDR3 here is CSVVGLPDFSYNEQFF. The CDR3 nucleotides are TGCAGCGTTGTGGGACTTCCCGACTTTTCTTACAATGAGCAGTTCTTC.

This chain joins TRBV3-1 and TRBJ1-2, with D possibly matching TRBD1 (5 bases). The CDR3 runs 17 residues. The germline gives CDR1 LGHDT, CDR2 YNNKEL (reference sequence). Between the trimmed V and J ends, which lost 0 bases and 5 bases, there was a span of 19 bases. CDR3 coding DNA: TGTGCCAGCAGCCAAGATCGGGACGCGGTTTATAAATATGGCTACACCTTC. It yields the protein CASSQDRDAVYKYGYTF.

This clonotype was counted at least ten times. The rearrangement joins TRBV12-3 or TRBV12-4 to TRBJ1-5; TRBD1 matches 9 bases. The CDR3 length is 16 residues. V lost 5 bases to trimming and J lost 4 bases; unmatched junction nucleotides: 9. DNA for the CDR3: TGTGCCAGCAGTGAAACCTCCGGGACAGGGAATCAGCCCCAGCATTTT. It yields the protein CASSETSGTGNQPQHF.

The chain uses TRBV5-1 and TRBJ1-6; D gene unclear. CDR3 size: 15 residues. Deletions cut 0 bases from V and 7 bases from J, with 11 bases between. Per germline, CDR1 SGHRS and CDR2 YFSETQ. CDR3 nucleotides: TGCGCCAGCAGCTTGGTACCGGGAGCCAATTCACCCCTCCACTTT. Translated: CASSLVPGANSPLHF.

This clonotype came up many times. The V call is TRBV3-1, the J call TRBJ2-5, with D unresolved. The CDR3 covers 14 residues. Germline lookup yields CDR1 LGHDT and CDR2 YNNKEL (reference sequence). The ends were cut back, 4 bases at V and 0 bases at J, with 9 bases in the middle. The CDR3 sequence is CASSPTAYQETQYF. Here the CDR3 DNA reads TGTGCCAGCAGCCCGACGGCGTACCAAGAGACCCAGTACTTC.

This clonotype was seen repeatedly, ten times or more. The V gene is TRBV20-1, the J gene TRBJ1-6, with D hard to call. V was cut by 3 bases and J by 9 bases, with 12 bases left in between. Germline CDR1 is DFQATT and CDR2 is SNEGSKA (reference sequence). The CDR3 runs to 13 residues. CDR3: CSARSGLSSPLHF. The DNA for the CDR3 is TGCAGTGCTAGGTCCGGCCTCAGTTCACCCCTCCACTTT.